The 12 T cell receptor beta chains listed next were all sequenced from one sample in a study of CD8 T cells in ankylosing spondylitis. One entry per CDR3 protein results from TCRdb running MiXCR on the 5' RACE reads. The top ten hold roughly an eighth of the sample, which has approximately 110,000 distinct CDR3 sequences, less than 25% seen once. The sequencing sample was made of synovial fluid, either unsorted or a sorted T cell fraction (not recorded which). The source of these receptors is a male donor with ankylosing spondylitis.

This clonotype turned up a few times. V and J are TRBV19 and TRBJ2-3, with no clear D. V lost 1 base and J 5 bases, leaving 13 bases between the germline ends. This CDR3 has 15 residues. Germline-derived CDR1 and CDR2 are LNHDA and SQIVND (reference sequence). This CDR3 reads CASSIVWLKQDTQYF. The CDR3 DNA is TGTGCCAGTAGTATAGTGTGGCTGAAGCAAGATACGCAGTATTTT.

The V call is TRBV4-1, the J call TRBJ2-1; 10 bases are shared with TRBD2. V lost 3 bases, J lost 10 bases, and 12 bases stayed unmatched. CDR1 and CDR2 (germline): MGHRA, YSYEKL. The CDR3 contains 16 residues. CDR3 sequence reads: CASSHARLAGGKEQFF. The CDR3 DNA reads TGCGCCAGCAGCCACGCCAGACTAGCGGGCGGAAAGGAGCAGTTCTTC.

This clonotype was observed a few times. The V call is TRBV7-2, the J call TRBJ1-4, with D tentatively TRBD1 (5 bases). This CDR3 comprises 14 residues. V was pared by 1 base and J by 5 bases, with 8 bases between. The germline gives CDR1 SGHTA, CDR2 FQGNSA. As DNA, the CDR3 is TGTGCCAGCAGCTTAGGGGGCGGGAATGAAAAACTGTTTTTT. It is translated as CASSLGGGNEKLFF.

In this sample, this clonotype turned up a few times. The CDR3 loop reads CASSLGLAVEQYV. Written as DNA, the CDR3 is TGTGCCAGCAGCTTGGGGCTAGCGGTTGAGCAGTACGTC. The chain carries TRBV5-5 and TRBJ2-7; TRBD2 matches at 7 bases. CDR3 length equals 13 residues. Trimming cost V 0 bases and J 7 bases; bases outside gene matches: 4. The germline V gene has CDR1 SGHKS and CDR2 YYEKEE (reference sequence).

The gene calls are TRBV28 and TRBJ2-7; TRBD1 is a possible D gene (5 bases). The CDR3 covers 13 residues. Trimming took 6 bases from V and 4 from J, leaving 13 bases between them. The V gene's germline CDR1 is MDHEN and CDR2 SYDVKM. This CDR3 is CASRPQDRYEQYV. The CDR3 nucleotides are TGTGCCAGCAGACCACAGGACCGGTACGAGCAGTACGTC.

This clonotype has ten or more counts. The V and J genes are TRBV2 and TRBJ1-5, with a weak D call TRBD1 (5 bases). From germline, CDR1 is SNHLY and CDR2 FYNNEI. The V gene lost 2 bases and the J gene lost 8 bases, with 16 bases spanning the gap. The CDR3 has 15 residues. The CDR3: CASSEKRGQWEPQHF. The CDR3 DNA is TGTGCCAGCAGTGAAAAACGGGGCCAGTGGGAGCCCCAGCATTTT.

This clonotype showed up just a few times. The chain employs TRBV5-5 and TRBJ2-1; D call uncertain. Germline V lookup: CDR1 SGHKS, CDR2 YYEKEE (reference sequence). V lost 0 bases to trimming and J lost 9 bases, with 13 bases between them. The CDR3 is 14 residues long. CDR3 coding DNA: TGTGCCAGCAGCTTGGCTGGTCTTTCTGGTGAGCAGTTCTTC. It codes for CASSLAGLSGEQFF.

This clonotype appeared a few times. The chain combines TRBV7-6 with TRBJ1-4; TRBD1 agrees at 8 bases. V lost 5 bases, J lost 8 bases, and 7 bases stayed unmatched. This CDR3 is built from 14 residues. Germline loops: CDR1 SGHVS, CDR2 FNYEAQ. The CDR3 region has the DNA TGTGCCAGCAGCCTGACAGGGGTCGGCGAAAAACTGTTTTTT. This sequence encodes CASSLTGVGEKLFF.

This clonotype was recorded at least ten times. CDR3 region: CASSADQYNEQFF. In nucleotides, the CDR3 is TGTGCCAGCTCAGCGGACCAGTACAATGAGCAGTTCTTC. V and J are TRBV18 and TRBJ2-1; D is ambiguous. This CDR3 has 13 amino acids. V shed 5 bases and J shed 4 bases, with 9 bases lying between them. CDR1 and CDR2 (germline): KGHSH, LQKENI.

J is TRBJ2-7 and V is TRBV29-1; the match to TRBD1 covers 8 bases. CDR3 length: 13 amino acids. Trimming removed 6 bases from V and 1 base from J; junction bases left unmatched: 5. CDR1 is SQVTM and CDR2 is ANQGSEA in the germline V gene. CDR3 bases: TGCAGCGTATTGACAGGGGAGTCCTACGAGCAGTACGTC. Translation gives CSVLTGESYEQYV.

This clonotype appeared a few times. V gene TRBV5-1 combines with J gene TRBJ1-1, with unresolved D. Germline V lookup: CDR1 SGHRS, CDR2 YFSETQ. There are 14 residues in the CDR3. Between the trimmed V and J ends, which lost 3 bases and 1 base, there was a span of 10 bases. This CDR3 reads CASSSQVSNTEAFF. The DNA of the CDR3 is TGCGCCAGCAGCTCCCAGGTTTCGAACACTGAAGCTTTCTTT.

V gene TRBV27 combines with J gene TRBJ1-2; 9 nucleotides align to TRBD1. Germline-derived CDR1 and CDR2 are MNHEY and SMNVEV (reference sequence). The length of the CDR3 is 16 residues. The J segment lost 2 bases and the V segment lost 6 bases, leaving 10 bases of the junction unmatched. The CDR3 loop reads CASSKRIGQGNYGYTF. In DNA, the CDR3 is TGTGCCAGCAGCAAACGGATTGGACAGGGGAACTATGGCTACACCTTC.